These T cell receptor beta chains were read from a single sample in a study of CD8+ T cells in alopecia areata. Sequencing was performed with immunoSEQ multiplex PCR; in TCRdb, only in-frame clones are kept and a portion is missing. The table records around 110,000 clones, 84% of them present only once. Here the sequenced sample was CD8+ T cells sorted from blood, taken at week 24, from a patient treated with tofacitinib. Receptors originate from a human donor with alopecia areata. The CDR3 runs from the conserved cysteine through the conserved F or W. Fields, in order: J gene, V gene, clone size, CDR3 length, D gene, CDR3 DNA, CDR3 protein. A D gene is named only where the DNA matches it firmly. The listing skips clone size in some rows; elsewhere it reads once, few, many or a size class.

TRBJ2-7 TRBV4-1 - 15 - TGCGCCAGCAGTGTAAAACACGCGCTTTCCTACGAGCAGTACTTC CASSVKHALSYEQYF
TRBJ2-7 TRBV11-2 - 16 - TGTGCCAGCAGCTTATGGGCCTCCTTCTCGTTGGACGAGCAGTACTTC CASSLWASFSLDEQYF
TRBJ2-1 TRBV7-9 - 16 TRBD2 TGTGCCAGCAGCTTAGCGCGAGCGGGGGGGCTCAATGAGCAGTTCTTC CASSLARAGGLNEQFF
TRBJ2-2 TRBV20-1 - 10 - TGCAGTGCTAGTTCCGGGGAGCTGTTTTTT CSASSGELFF
TRBJ2-1 TRBV11-2 - 15 - TGTGCCAGCAGCTTAGCCGGCAGTAGTTACAATGAGCAGTTCTTC CASSLAGSSYNEQFF
TRBJ2-7 TRBV6-5 once 15 - TGTGCCAGCAGTTTCGCGCCCGGGGAGCTTAACGAGCAGTACTTC CASSFAPGELNEQYF
TRBJ2-7 TRBV4-1 - 18 - TGCGCCAGCAGCCAAGATGTCGTATCGCGGCCGGGATCGGGGGAGCAGTACTTC CASSQDVVSRPGSGEQYF
TRBJ2-1 TRBV11-2 - 16 - TGTGCCAGCAGCAACCTCGAGGGAATTGTTGACAATGAGCAGTTCTTC CASSNLEGIVDNEQFF
TRBJ2-1 TRBV4-1 - 15 TRBD1 TGCGCCAGCAGCCCATCCCGGGACAGGGTCAATGAGCAGTTCTTC CASSPSRDRVNEQFF
TRBJ2-1 TRBV27 once 13 - TGTGCCAGCAGTTTCGGGACTGGGACTGAGCAGTTCTTC CASSFGTGTEQFF
TRBJ2-1 TRBV4-1 few 17 - TGCGCCAGCAGCCAAATTTCCGGGCAGGCAAAGGGGAATGAGCAGTTCTTC CASSQISGQAKGNEQFF
TRBJ1-1 TRBV30 - 13 - TGTGCCTGGAGCGTTACCACGAACACTGAAGCTTTCTTT CAWSVTTNTEAFF
TRBJ1-5 TRBV19 - 17 - TGTGCCAGTAGTATAGGGGGTCCGTTGAGTAGCAATCAGCCCCAGCATTTT CASSIGGPLSSNQPQHF
TRBJ2-7 TRBV18 once 14 - TGTGCCAGCTCCAGCTTAGAGTACGGCAACGAGCAGTACTTC CASSSLEYGNEQYF
TRBJ1-5 TRBV7-9 - 12 - TGTGCCAGCAGCTACTTAGATCAGCCCCAGCATTTT CASSYLDQPQHF
TRBJ2-5 TRBV10-3 once 14 - TGTGCCATCAGTGAGTTGGGGGCACAAGAGACCCAGTACTTC CAISELGAQETQYF
TRBJ2-4 TRBV5-1 - 17 - TGCGCCAGCAGCTACGACCAGGACCTGGAGGCCAAAAACATTCAGTACTTC CASSYDQDLEAKNIQYF
TRBJ1-5 TRBV4-3 - 17 TRBD1 TGCGCCAGCAGCCAAGATCGGACAGGGGGCCACAATCAGCCCCAGCATTTT CASSQDRTGGHNQPQHF
TRBJ1-2 TRBV29-1 - 11 - TGCAGCGTTGAAGGCCGATGGGGCTACACCTTC CSVEGRWGYTF
TRBJ2-7 TRBV27 - 13 - TGTGCCAGCAGGACGGACAGTTTATACGAGCAGTACTTC CASRTDSLYEQYF
TRBJ2-7 TRBV7-8 - 15 - TGTGCCAGCAGCTTAGAGGTGGCGCTCTCCTACGAGCAGTACTTC CASSLEVALSYEQYF
TRBJ2-3 TRBV4-3 - 18 TRBD2 TGCGCCAGCAGCCAAGATGGGCGCGGGGGGGATATTACGGATACGCAGTATTTT CASSQDGRGGDITDTQYF
TRBJ2-1 TRBV29-1 - 12 - TGCAGCGTCCCCAGCGGGCGAGGGGAGCAGTTCTTC CSVPSGRGEQFF
TRBJ1-6 TRBV15 - 15 - TGTGCCACCAGCAGAGGCGACAGCCCAGCGACACCCCTCCACTTT CATSRGDSPATPLHF
TRBJ1-1 TRBV14 - 16 - TGTGCCAGCAGCCAAGAGTTATCCAGGGAATACACTGAAGCTTTCTTT CASSQELSREYTEAFF
TRBJ2-3 TRBV7-2 once 14 - TGTGCCAGCACCGGGACTGGGGGCGCAGATACGCAGTATTTT CASTGTGGADTQYF
TRBJ2-3 TRBV4-3 - 19 TRBD2 TGCGCCAGCAGCCAACATCTTAGCGGGGGGAATTCCGGCACAGATACGCAGTATTTT CASSQHLSGGNSGTDTQYF
TRBJ2-7 TRBV6-5 - 14 - TGTGCCAGCAGTACCGATGGTAGCTCCTACGAGCAGTACTTC CASSTDGSSYEQYF
TRBJ1-2 TRBV6-1 - 13 - TGTGCCAGCAGTGAACTCAGCGAATATGGCTACACCTTC CASSELSEYGYTF
TRBJ2-7 TRBV4-1 - 16 TRBD2 TGCGCCAGCAGCCAAGAGGTGGCGGGGGTAGCGTGGGAGCAGTACTTC CASSQEVAGVAWEQYF
TRBJ1-5 TRBV21-1 few 15 - TGTGCCAGCGCCAAACGTGAACAGGGATGGCAGCCCCAGCATTTT CASAKREQGWQPQHF
TRBJ2-5 TRBV7-2 - 14 - TGTGCCAGCAGCCCGGACGGAGGACAAGAGACCCAGTACTTC CASSPDGGQETQYF
TRBJ1-4 TRBV29-1 - 12 - TGCAGCGTAAGACAGGCTGGGGAAAAACTGTTTTTT CSVRQAGEKLFF
TRBJ2-7 TRBV30 - 11 - TGTGCCTGGAGTGTACTATTGGAGCAGTACTTC CAWSVLLEQYF
TRBJ2-2 TRBV29-1 once 13 - TGCAGCGTTGATGACGCGAACACCGGGGAGCTGTTTTTT CSVDDANTGELFF
TRBJ2-7 TRBV4-1 few 17 TRBD2 TGCGCCAGCAGCCAAGTCCTGGGCGGGGGGGCCATCTACGAGCAGTACTTC CASSQVLGGGAIYEQYF
TRBJ2-7 TRBV7-9 - 16 TRBD1 TGTGCCAGCAGCTTGGCCGGGACAGGGGGCTCCTACGAGCAGTACTTC CASSLAGTGGSYEQYF
TRBJ2-1 TRBV15 - 18 TRBD1 TGTGCCACCAGCAGAGACGCCCCGGGGACAGACTCCTACAATGAGCAGTTCTTC CATSRDAPGTDSYNEQFF
TRBJ2-6 TRBV4-3 few 16 - TGCGCCAGCAGCCAAGATCGTCAGGGAACGGCCAACGTCCTGACTTTC CASSQDRQGTANVLTF
TRBJ1-1 TRBV4-3 - 16 - TGCGCCAGCAGCCAAGAGATCGAACAGCTGAACACTGAAGCTTTCTTT CASSQEIEQLNTEAFF
TRBJ2-7 TRBV2 - 13 - TGTGCCAGCAGTGAACGGGTCTCCTACGAGCAGTACTTC CASSERVSYEQYF
TRBJ2-7 TRBV7-6 - 13 - TGTGCCAGCAGCTTACCTGGCTCCTACGAGCAGTACTTC CASSLPGSYEQYF
TRBJ2-3 TRBV4-1 - 18 - TGCGCCAGCAGCCAAGATGAGGTGGTAGAAAGGGTTTTAGATACGCAGTATTTT CASSQDEVVERVLDTQYF
TRBJ2-1 TRBV28 - 15 - TGTGCCAGCAGTTTAATTAGCAGTACCTACAATGAGCAGTTCTTC CASSLISSTYNEQFF
TRBJ1-1 TRBV6-5 - 15 - TGTGCCAGCAGTACCGACGGGTTAGTGAACACTGAAGCTTTCTTT CASSTDGLVNTEAFF
TRBJ1-4 TRBV4-3 - 16 - TGCGCCAGCAGCCAAGATGGTTCAGTTACTAATGAAAAACTGTTTTTT CASSQDGSVTNEKLFF
TRBJ1-2 TRBV4-3 - 15 - TGCGCCAGCAGCCAAGCCGACATGACCTACTATGGCTACACCTTC CASSQADMTYYGYTF
TRBJ2-5 TRBV5-4 - 17 TRBD2 TGTGCCAGCAGCCTATTACTAGCGGGGGGCCGATTAGAGACCCAGTACTTC CASSLLLAGGRLETQYF
TRBJ2-5 TRBV6-5 - 14 TRBD2 TGTGCCAGCAGTTACCGCGGGAGACAAGAGACCCAGTACTTC CASSYRGRQETQYF
TRBJ2-7 TRBV5-6 - 17 - TGTGCCAGCAGCTCAACGGCAGGCGGACGGCGGGACTACGAGCAGTACTTC CASSSTAGGRRDYEQYF
TRBJ1-4 TRBV27 - 15 - TGTGCCAGCAGTTTAAGTCCGATCTGGGGTGAAAAACTGTTTTTT CASSLSPIWGEKLFF
TRBJ2-1 TRBV6-6 - 16 TRBD2 TGTGCCAGCAGGTCGGGACTAACGAGCTCCTACAATGAGCAGTTCTTC CASRSGLTSSYNEQFF
TRBJ2-3 TRBV10-2 - 11 - TGCGCCAGCAGTGAGTCGGATACGCAGTATTTT CASSESDTQYF